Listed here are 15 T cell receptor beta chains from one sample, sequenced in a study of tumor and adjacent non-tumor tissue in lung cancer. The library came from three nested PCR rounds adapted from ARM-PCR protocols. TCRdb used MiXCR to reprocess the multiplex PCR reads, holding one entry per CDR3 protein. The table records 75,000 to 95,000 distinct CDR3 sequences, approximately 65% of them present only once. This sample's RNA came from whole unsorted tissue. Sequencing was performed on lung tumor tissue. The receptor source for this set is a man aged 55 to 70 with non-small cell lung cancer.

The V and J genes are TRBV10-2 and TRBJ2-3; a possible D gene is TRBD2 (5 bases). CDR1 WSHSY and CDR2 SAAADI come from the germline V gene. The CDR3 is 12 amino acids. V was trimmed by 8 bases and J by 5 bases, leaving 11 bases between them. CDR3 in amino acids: CASAWTQDTQYF. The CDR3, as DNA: TGCGCCAGCGCCTGGACTCAAGATACGCAGTATTTT.

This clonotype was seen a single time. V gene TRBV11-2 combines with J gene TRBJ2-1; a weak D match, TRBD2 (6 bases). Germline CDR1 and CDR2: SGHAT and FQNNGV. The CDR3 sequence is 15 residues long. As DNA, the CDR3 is TGTGTCTGCAGCCCGCACCGGGGGATGAGGGATGGGCAGTTCTTC. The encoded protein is CVCSPHRGMRDGQFF.

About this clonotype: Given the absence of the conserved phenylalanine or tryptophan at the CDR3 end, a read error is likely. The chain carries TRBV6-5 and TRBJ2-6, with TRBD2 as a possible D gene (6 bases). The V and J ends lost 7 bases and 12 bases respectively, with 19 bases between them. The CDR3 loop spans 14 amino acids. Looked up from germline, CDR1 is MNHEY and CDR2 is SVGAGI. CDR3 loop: CASKGLEAEIVLTI. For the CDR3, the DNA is TGTGCCAGCAAGGGACTTGAAGCAGAAATCGTCCTGACTATC.

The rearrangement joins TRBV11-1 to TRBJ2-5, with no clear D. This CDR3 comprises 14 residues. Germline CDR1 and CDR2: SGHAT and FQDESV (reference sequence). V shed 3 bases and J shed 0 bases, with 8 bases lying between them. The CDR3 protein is CASSFDMYQETQYF. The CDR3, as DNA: TGTGCCAGCAGCTTTGACATGTACCAAGAGACCCAGTACTTC.

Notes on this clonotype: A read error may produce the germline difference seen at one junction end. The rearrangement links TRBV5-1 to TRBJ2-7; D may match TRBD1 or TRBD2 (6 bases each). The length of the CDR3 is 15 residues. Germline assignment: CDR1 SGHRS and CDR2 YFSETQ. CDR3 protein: CASSLRGAGSYEQYF. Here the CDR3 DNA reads TGCGCCAGCAGCCTCAGGGGAGCGGGTTCCTACGAGCAGTACTTT.

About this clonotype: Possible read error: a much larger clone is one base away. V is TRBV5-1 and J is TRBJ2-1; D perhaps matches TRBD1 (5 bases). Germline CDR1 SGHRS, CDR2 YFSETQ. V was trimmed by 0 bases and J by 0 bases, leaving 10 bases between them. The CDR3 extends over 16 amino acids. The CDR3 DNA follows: TGCGCCAGCAGCTTGGGGGGCATCTTCTCCTACAATGAGCAGTTCTTC. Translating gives CASSLGGIFSYNEQFF.

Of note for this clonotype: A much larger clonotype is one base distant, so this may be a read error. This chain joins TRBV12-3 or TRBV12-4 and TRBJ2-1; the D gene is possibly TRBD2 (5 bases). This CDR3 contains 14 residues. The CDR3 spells CASSYWTDNNGQFF. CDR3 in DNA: TGTGCCAGCAGCTACTGGACTGACAACAATGGGCAGTTCTTC.

Here the CDR3 reads CAIGRGNEQFF. CDR3 in DNA: TGTGCCATCGGTCGGGGGAATGAGCAGTTCTTC. The chain couples TRBV10-3 to TRBJ2-1; weak D call: TRBD2 (6 bases). The CDR3 runs 11 residues. From germline, CDR1 is ENHRY and CDR2 SYGVKD. Deletions cut 8 bases from V and 7 bases from J, with 9 bases between.

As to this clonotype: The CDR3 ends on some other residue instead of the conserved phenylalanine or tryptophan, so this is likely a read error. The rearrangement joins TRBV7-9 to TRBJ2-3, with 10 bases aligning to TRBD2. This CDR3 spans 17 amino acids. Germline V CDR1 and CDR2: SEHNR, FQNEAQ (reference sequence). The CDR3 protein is CVSSFPSGRDSTDTQYL. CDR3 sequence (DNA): TGTGTCAGCAGCTTCCCTAGCGGGAGAGATAGCACAGATACGCAGTATCTT.

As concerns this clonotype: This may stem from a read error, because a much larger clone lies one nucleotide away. DNA for the CDR3: TGCGCCAGCAGCCAAGAGTCGGGACAAGAAACAGATACGCAGTATTTT. Its translation is CASSQESGQETDTQYF. The V and J genes are TRBV4-3 and TRBJ2-3, with TRBD1 as a possible D gene (6 bases). Germline V gives CDR1 LGHNA, CDR2 YSLEER. CDR3 length: 16 residues. With 0 bases removed from V and 3 bases from J, the gap between germline ends came to 13 bases.

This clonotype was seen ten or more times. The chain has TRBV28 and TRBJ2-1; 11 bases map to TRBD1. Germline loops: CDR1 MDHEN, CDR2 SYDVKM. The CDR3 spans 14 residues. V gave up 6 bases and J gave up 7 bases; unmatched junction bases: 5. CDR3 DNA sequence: TGTGCCAGCAGAAGGACAGGGGGCGGGAATGAGCAGTTCTTC. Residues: CASRRTGGGNEQFF.

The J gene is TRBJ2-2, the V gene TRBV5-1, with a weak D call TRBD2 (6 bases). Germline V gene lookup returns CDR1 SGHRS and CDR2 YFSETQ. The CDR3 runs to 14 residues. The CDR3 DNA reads TGCGCGTGCAGCTTGGCGGGAAACACCGGGGAGCTGTTTTTT. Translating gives CACSLAGNTGELFF.

CDR3 protein: CSANGAIQGGIGEQFF. The DNA of the CDR3 is TGCAGCGCTAACGGGGCCATACAGGGTGGCATAGGTGAGCAGTTCTTC. J is TRBJ2-1 and V is TRBV29-1; TRBD1 might be the D (6 bases). Germline V gene data show CDR1 as SQVTM and CDR2 as ANQGSEA. The CDR3 runs to 16 residues. V dropped 7 bases and J dropped 9 bases, with 28 bases sitting between them.

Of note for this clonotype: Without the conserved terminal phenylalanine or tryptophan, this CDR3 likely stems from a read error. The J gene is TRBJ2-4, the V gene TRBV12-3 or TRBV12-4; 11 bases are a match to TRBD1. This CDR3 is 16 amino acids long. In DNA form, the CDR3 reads TGTGTCAGCAGCTCCGGACAGGGGGCACAAGGGGACATTCAGTACTCC. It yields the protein CVSSSGQGAQGDIQYS.

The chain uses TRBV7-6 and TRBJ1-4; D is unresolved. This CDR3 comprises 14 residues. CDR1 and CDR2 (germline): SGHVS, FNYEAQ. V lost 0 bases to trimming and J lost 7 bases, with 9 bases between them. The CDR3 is CASSLAGYGEKLFF. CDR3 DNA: TGTGCCAGCAGCTTAGCAGGGTATGGTGAAAAACTGTTTTTT.